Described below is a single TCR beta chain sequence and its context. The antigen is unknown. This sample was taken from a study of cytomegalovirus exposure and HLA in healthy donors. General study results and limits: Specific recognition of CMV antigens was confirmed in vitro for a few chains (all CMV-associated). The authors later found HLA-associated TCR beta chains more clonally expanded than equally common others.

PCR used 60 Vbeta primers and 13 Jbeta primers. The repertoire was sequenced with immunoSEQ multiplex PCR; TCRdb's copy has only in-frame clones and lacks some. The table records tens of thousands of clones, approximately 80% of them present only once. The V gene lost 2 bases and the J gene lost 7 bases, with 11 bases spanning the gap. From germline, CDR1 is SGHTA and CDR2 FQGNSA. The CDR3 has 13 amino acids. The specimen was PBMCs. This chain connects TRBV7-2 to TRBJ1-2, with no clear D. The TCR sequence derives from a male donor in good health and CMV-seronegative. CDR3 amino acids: CASSLMRAGGYTF. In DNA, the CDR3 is TGTGCCAGCAGCTTAATGAGGGCGGGTGGCTACACCTTC.